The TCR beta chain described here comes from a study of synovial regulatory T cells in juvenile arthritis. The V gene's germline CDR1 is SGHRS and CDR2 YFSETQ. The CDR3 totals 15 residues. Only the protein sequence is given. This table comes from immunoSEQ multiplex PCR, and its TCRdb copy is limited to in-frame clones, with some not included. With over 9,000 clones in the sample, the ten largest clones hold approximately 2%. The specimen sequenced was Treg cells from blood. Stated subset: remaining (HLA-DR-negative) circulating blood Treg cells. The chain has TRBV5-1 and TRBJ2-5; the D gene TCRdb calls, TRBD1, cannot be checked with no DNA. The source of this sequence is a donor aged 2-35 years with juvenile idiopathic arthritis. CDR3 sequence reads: CASSLARGRGETQYF.